This T cell receptor (beta chain) originates from a study of blood T cell repertoires in COVID-19 (dated by TCRdb to 2020 to 2022). As for the study more broadly: The collaborator samples originated in the United States, Italy and Spain and spanned the acute and convalescent phases of COVID-19. The material from the prospective study consisted of cDNA or gDNA derived from T cells, B-cell-depleted T cells, or PBMCs. Deeply sampled blood TCRbeta repertoires from subjects exposed to, actively infected with, or recovered from COVID-19 were included in the dataset. The repertoires were made available in a free public database intended to serve as a resource for research on the immune response to SARS-CoV-2. Samples were obtained from the ongoing ImmuneRACE study (first 160 participants) and from 1,200 or so subjects provided by 6 global collaborators. Nearly every sample came with metadata listing a de-identified subject ID, COVID-19 status, age in years and sex. Where available, HLA class I and class II types were taken from metadata supplied by the sample provider and were not determined by assay-based typing.

General study outcomes and caveats: The amount of clinical and demographic metadata varied by source and participant and was provided uncurated.

For CDR1 and CDR2, the germline V gene lists MDHEN and SYDVKM. V trim: 6 bases; J trim: 4 bases; unmatched bases: 8. Reading from cysteine to phenylalanine, the CDR3 counts 14 amino acids. The sequence is cut down to CDR3 DNA, 42 bases in frame from base 1. Each collaborating institution followed its own protocols to collect whole blood in K2EDTA tubes. For TCRbeta analysis, collaborators shipped samples in one of three forms: frozen whole blood, isolated PBMCs, or DNA extracted from either of those sample types. This clone was seen a single time. What this receptor recognizes is not known. Base qualities are not at hand, and no much larger clone is one base apart. TCRbeta CDR3 regions were amplified from genomic DNA using the immunoSEQ Assay, a bias-controlled multiplex PCR. As for the original processing: Nucleated cell counts per sample were estimated from amplification of reference gene primers within the assay. To quantify the absolute abundance of each unique TCRbeta CDR3 rearrangement, sequence reads were collapsed and filtered. For each sample, productive Simpson clonality was calculated as the square root of Simpson's diversity index across productive rearrangements. In TCRdb, the immuneACCESS table is reduced to in-frame sequences with V and J assigned. These tables do not hold every clone; where another copy was compared, an unresolved V gene accounts for under half, and the others remain unexplained. That table gives V, J and clone size, and the DNA gave D and trimming. A total of roughly 16,000 clones appear in this sample, about 77% of them only once. Approximately 15% of the sample lies in the top ten.

This clonotype was obtained from a human donor in a cohort sampled during active COVID-19. The rearrangement combines TRBV28 with TRBJ1-2; 7 middle bases align to TRBD1. Material for sequencing was peripheral blood. The CDR3 protein sequence reads: CASSPGGMGYGYTF. The nucleotide sequence is given as TGTGCCAGCAGCCCAGGGGGAATGGGCTATGGCTACACCTTC.